Below, 26 T cell receptor beta chains from the same sample are listed, as sequenced in a study of blood T cell repertoires in COVID-19. Sequencing used immunoSEQ multiplex PCR; TCRdb keeps in-frame clones, though not all of them. Of 250,000 or so clones detected, 85% to 90% appear once; the ten largest clones hold over 4%. The sequenced sample was PBMCs or T cells enriched from blood (not recorded which). The receptor set was obtained from a woman aged 25 to 45 with acute COVID-19.

CDR3 loop: CASSPLAGTDTQYF. In DNA form, the CDR3 reads TGTGCCAGCAGCCCCTTAGCGGGCACAGATACGCAGTATTTT. V usage is TRBV5-4 and J usage is TRBJ2-3; D is perhaps TRBD2 (6 bases). Trimming pared 4 bases from V and 1 base from J, leaving 10 bases between. Germline V gives CDR1 SGHNT, CDR2 YYREEE (reference sequence). This CDR3 contains 14 residues.

The chain recombines TRBV4-1 with TRBJ2-6; perhaps TRBD2 as D (5 bases). CDR3 size: 16 residues. CDR1 is MGHRA, CDR2 YSYEKL, per germline. Trimming stripped 5 bases from V and 0 bases from J, with 11 bases between. CDR3 loop: CASSFTGNSGANVLTF. The CDR3 bases are TGCGCCAGCAGCTTCACCGGGAACTCTGGGGCCAACGTCCTGACTTTC.

The chain is built from TRBV5-1 and TRBJ2-2, with D maybe TRBD1 (7 bases). This CDR3 has 16 residues. Looked up from germline, CDR1 is SGHRS and CDR2 is YFSETQ. V shed 4 bases and J shed 2 bases, with 15 bases lying between them. Written as DNA, the CDR3 is TGCGCCAGCAGCGTGCGGGACAGCCGAAACACCGGGGAGCTGTTTTTT. Its protein is CASSVRDSRNTGELFF.

The genes are TRBV27 and TRBJ2-7; 10 nucleotides match TRBD1. This CDR3 contains 16 residues. Losses at the gene ends were 7 bases for V and 2 bases for J; bases not matched to a gene: 11. The germline V gene has CDR1 MNHEY and CDR2 SMNVEV (reference sequence). CDR3 DNA: TGTGCCAGCACCCCGACAGGGGGCGGTGGGGCCTACGAGCAGTACTTC. Protein: CASTPTGGGGAYEQYF.

The rearrangement links TRBV4-1 to TRBJ1-4, with D unclear. The V end was cut by 6 bases, the J end by 5 bases, with 16 bases between. From germline, CDR1 is MGHRA and CDR2 YSYEKL. The CDR3 is 15 amino acids. CDR3 bases: TGCGCCAGCAGAACTGGACTGAGAGACAATGAAAAACTGTTTTTT. Protein product: CASRTGLRDNEKLFF.

The genes are TRBV7-9 and TRBJ1-6; D gene ambiguous. Germline lookup yields CDR1 SEHNR and CDR2 FQNEAQ (reference sequence). V lost 5 bases and J 10 bases, leaving 15 bases between the germline ends. The CDR3 loop spans 14 amino acids. The CDR3 DNA reads TGTGCCAGCAGCCCCGACGGGTTTACCTCACCCCTCCACTTT. Amino acids: CASSPDGFTSPLHF.

The CDR3 here is CASSPGQGANTEAFF. Written as DNA, the CDR3 is TGTGCCAGTAGTCCCGGACAGGGGGCCAACACTGAAGCTTTCTTT. The genes are TRBV19 and TRBJ1-1, with 11 bases fitting TRBD1. The CDR3 is 15 residues long. V shed 5 bases and J 2 bases; nucleotides not matched to a gene: 4. Germline CDR1 and CDR2: LNHDA and SQIVND (reference sequence).

The chain is built from TRBV6-5 and TRBJ2-2, with D possibly matching TRBD1 (6 bases). Germline V gene data show CDR1 as MNHEY and CDR2 as SVGAGI. The CDR3 runs 14 residues. The germline V and J ends were trimmed by 6 bases and 0 bases, with 8 bases remaining between them. CDR3 protein: CASSDRPNTGELFF. CDR3 bases: TGTGCCAGCAGCGACAGGCCGAACACCGGGGAGCTGTTTTTT.

This chain joins TRBV4-1 and TRBJ1-2; D call uncertain. Germline V gene lookup returns CDR1 MGHRA and CDR2 YSYEKL. This CDR3 is built from 13 residues. Trimming took 1 base from V and 6 from J, leaving 9 bases between them. The CDR3 DNA reads TGCGCCAGCAGCCAAGCCCTCCAGGATGGCTACACCTTC. Amino acids: CASSQALQDGYTF.

The rearrangement uses TRBV29-1 and TRBJ2-2, with TRBD2 identical over 13 bases. After removal of 7 bases from V and 6 bases from J, the junction contained 11 bases not matched to a gene. CDR1 is SQVTM and CDR2 is ANQGSEA in the germline V gene. The CDR3 contains 16 residues. In nucleotides, the CDR3 is TGCAGCGCAAAGGGGGGGACTAGCGGGAAGGCCGGGGAGCTGTTTTTT. It specifies CSAKGGTSGKAGELFF.

The count of this clone is one. The V call is TRBV19, the J call TRBJ2-7, with TRBD2 matching 14 bases. Germline CDR1 LNHDA, CDR2 SQIVND (reference sequence). The CDR3 consists of 13 residues. Losses at the gene ends were 9 bases for V and 7 bases for J; bases not matched to a gene: 5. The CDR3, as DNA: TGTGCCAGCGCCGGGACTAGCGGGAGTGAGCAGTACTTC. Translated, it gives CASAGTSGSEQYF.

The chain uses TRBV7-9 and TRBJ2-7; the match to TRBD2 covers 11 bases. Germline V lookup: CDR1 SEHNR, CDR2 FQNEAQ (reference sequence). After removal of 6 bases from V and 5 bases from J, the junction contained 3 bases not matched to a gene. The CDR3 has 13 amino acids. In DNA form, the CDR3 reads TGTGCCAGCAGACTAGCGGGAGTTGACGAGCAGTACTTC. It specifies CASRLAGVDEQYF.

The chain has TRBV5-8 and TRBJ1-2; D perhaps matches TRBD1 (5 bases). V lost 2 bases to trimming and J lost 4 bases, with 15 bases between them. The CDR3 runs to 15 residues. Germline V CDR1 and CDR2: SGHTS, YDEGEE. The CDR3 DNA follows: TGTGCCAGCAGCTTAACCGGGACTGCCTCCTATGGCTACACCTTC. Amino acid sequence: CASSLTGTASYGYTF. Full variable domain (outside the CDR3, taken from reference TRBV5-8 and TRBJ1-2): EAGVTQSPTHLIKTRGQQATLRCSPISGHTSVYWYQQALGLGLQFLLWYDEGEERNRGNFPPRFSGRQFPNYSSELNVNALELEDSALYLCASSLTGTASYGYTFGSGTRLTVV.

The chain is built from TRBV3-1 (or the pseudogene TRBV3-2) and TRBJ2-6; tentative D call: TRBD2 (5 bases). Germline CDR1 LGHDT, CDR2 YNNKEL (reference sequence). Trimming cost V 4 bases and J 1 base, with 14 bases left between them. The CDR3 spans 17 residues. The CDR3 nucleotides read TGTGCCAGCAGCCCACGGGGTCTGAATTCTGGGGCCAACGTCCTGACTTTC. Protein product: CASSPRGLNSGANVLTF.

V gene TRBV24-1 combines with J gene TRBJ2-3; no clear D. Germline lookup yields CDR1 KGHDR and CDR2 SFDVKD. This CDR3 has 16 amino acids. V was trimmed by 0 bases and J by 1 base, leaving 10 bases between them. The CDR3 DNA follows: TGTGCCACCAGTGATTTGCAGGATACCGGCACAGATACGCAGTATTTT. This codes for CATSDLQDTGTDTQYF.

This rearrangement joins TRBV6-2 or TRBV6-3 to TRBJ2-7; possible D gene TRBD1, 6 bases. The germline V and J ends were trimmed by 4 bases and 2 bases, with 15 bases remaining between them. The CDR3 is 15 amino acids. Germline assignment: CDR1 MNHEY and CDR2 SVGEGT. CDR3 region: CASSSPVRGAYEQYF. The CDR3 nucleotides read TGTGCCAGCAGTTCCCCCGTCAGGGGTGCCTACGAGCAGTACTTC.

The rearrangement uses TRBV24-1 and TRBJ2-1, with D possibly TRBD2 on 5 matching bases. CDR3 length: 15 amino acids. The ends were cut back, 3 bases at V and 7 bases at J, with 15 bases in the middle. Germline CDR1 reads KGHDR; CDR2 reads SFDVKD. This CDR3 is CATSDQRKTGNEQFF. CDR3 sequence (DNA): TGTGCCACCAGTGATCAGCGGAAAACGGGTAATGAGCAGTTCTTC.

This clone appeared a single time. The chain couples TRBV4-1 to TRBJ2-7; no reliable D call. The germline V gene encodes CDR1 MGHRA and CDR2 YSYEKL. The CDR3 runs 15 residues. V lost 1 base, J lost 0 bases, and 10 bases lay in between. CDR3 nucleotides: TGCGCCAGCAGCCAAGTGGCGGCGAGCTCCTACGAGCAGTACTTC. This gives the protein CASSQVAASSYEQYF.

The chain couples TRBV24-1 to TRBJ2-3, with 8 bases that match TRBD2. Germline V gives CDR1 KGHDR, CDR2 SFDVKD. V was clipped by 4 bases and J by 0 bases; unmatched bases: 5. CDR3 length: 16 residues. This CDR3 reads CATSDPSSGSTDTQYF. The DNA for the CDR3 is TGTGCCACCAGTGACCCCTCTAGCGGGAGCACAGATACGCAGTATTTT.

J is TRBJ2-7 and V is TRBV12-3 or TRBV12-4; D gene uncertain. The CDR3 loop spans 11 amino acids. V was clipped by 5 bases and J by 1 base, with 3 bases between them. CDR3: CASSPSYEQYF. The CDR3 nucleotides are TGTGCCAGCAGTCCATCCTACGAGCAGTACTTC.

Concerning this clone: At one end, the junction sequence differs from germline, possibly due to a read error. The V call is TRBV4-1, the J call TRBJ2-1, with a weak D call TRBD2 (6 bases). Germline loops: CDR1 MGHRA, CDR2 YSYEKL. The CDR3 extends over 15 amino acids. The CDR3 loop is CASGQGWGERGEQFF. The CDR3 nucleotides read TGCGCCAGCGGCCAGGGCTGGGGGGAAAGAGGTGAGCAGTTCTTC.

The chain is built from TRBV10-3 and TRBJ1-4; TRBD1 might be the D (5 bases). Germline-derived CDR1 and CDR2 are ENHRY and SYGVKD. Trimming cost V 4 bases and J 7 bases, with 10 bases left between them. This CDR3 region has 13 residues. The CDR3 is CAISGGSGEKLFF. The CDR3 DNA reads TGTGCCATCAGTGGGGGCTCTGGTGAAAAACTGTTTTTT.

This chain connects TRBV11-2 to TRBJ2-1; 9 bases align to TRBD2. Germline CDR1 and CDR2: SGHAT and FQNNGV. After removal of 0 bases from V and 8 bases from J, the junction contained 8 bases not matched to a gene. The CDR3 loop spans 16 amino acids. CDR3: CASSLERGRVGHEQFF. In DNA form, the CDR3 reads TGTGCCAGCAGCTTAGAACGCGGGAGGGTAGGGCATGAGCAGTTCTTC.

V is TRBV7-6 and J is TRBJ2-2, with 9 bases fitting TRBD1. Germline V gene data show CDR1 as SGHVS and CDR2 as FNYEAQ. CDR3 length equals 16 residues. V shed 2 bases, J shed 3 bases, and the junction held 4 bases outside the gene matches. CDR3 sequence reads: CASSLRDRADTGELFF. CDR3 in DNA: TGTGCCAGCAGCTTACGGGACAGGGCGGACACCGGGGAGCTGTTTTTT.

The CDR3 loop reads CAISAQTINEQFF. The CDR3 nucleotides are TGTGCCATCAGTGCCCAGACTATCAATGAGCAGTTCTTC. V is TRBV10-3 and J is TRBJ2-1; D might be TRBD2 (5 bases). The CDR3 is made up of 13 amino acids. The V end lost 4 bases, the J end lost 6 bases, and 10 bases lay between the germline ends. Germline V gene sequence: CDR1 ENHRY, CDR2 SYGVKD.

CDR3 in DNA: TGTGCCAGCAGTTATCGGGAGGAGTCACCCCTCCACTTT. This translates into CASSYREESPLHF. The rearrangement uses TRBV6-2 or TRBV6-3 and TRBJ1-6; D remains unclear. Germline V lookup: CDR1 MNHEY, CDR2 SVGEGT. V was shortened by 3 bases and J by 10 bases, with 10 bases between the two germline ends. CDR3 length: 13 residues.